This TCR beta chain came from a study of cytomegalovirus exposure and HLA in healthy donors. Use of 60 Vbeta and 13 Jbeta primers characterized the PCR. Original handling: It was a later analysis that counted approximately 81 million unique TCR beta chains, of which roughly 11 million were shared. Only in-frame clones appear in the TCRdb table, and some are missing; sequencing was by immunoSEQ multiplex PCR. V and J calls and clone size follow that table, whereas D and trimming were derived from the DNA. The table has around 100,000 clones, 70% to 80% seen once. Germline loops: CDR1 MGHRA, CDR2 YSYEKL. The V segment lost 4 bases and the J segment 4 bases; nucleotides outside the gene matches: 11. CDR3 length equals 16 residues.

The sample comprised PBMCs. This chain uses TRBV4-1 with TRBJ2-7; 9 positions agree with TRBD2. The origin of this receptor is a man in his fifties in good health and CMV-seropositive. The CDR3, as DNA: TGCGCCAGCAGCCGCGGGAGTGCGGGAGGGATATACGAGCAGTACTTC. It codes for CASSRGSAGGIYEQYF.